The 5 T cell receptor beta chains below all came from one sample that was sequenced in a study of blood T cell repertoires in COVID-19 (dated by TCRdb to the early 2020s). The library was generated by the immunoSEQ multiplex PCR assay. TCRdb obtained this table from immuneACCESS and retained in-frame rearrangements with V and J assigned. These tables miss some clones; where compared with another copy, unresolved V genes account for less than half of the shortfall, and the remainder is unexplained. Across this sample there are about 100,000 clones, with 65% to 75% seen only once. In total, the top ten clones hold roughly 6.2% of the sample. Sequenced material: peripheral blood. These receptors were obtained from a man aged 80 or over with acute or convalescent COVID-19.

This clone was seen at least ten times. This chain connects TRBV6-2 or TRBV6-3 to TRBJ2-4; D unclear. The CDR3 is 12 amino acids. V shed 2 bases and J shed 8 bases, with 7 bases lying between them. CDR1 and CDR2 from the germline V gene are MNHEY and SVGEGT. CDR3 DNA sequence: TGTGCCAGCAGTTACCCCCATGACATTCAGTACTTC. Translated: CASSYPHDIQYF.

The chain links TRBV6-5 to TRBJ1-4, with D possibly TRBD1 on 5 matching bases. The CDR3 is 15 amino acids. Trimming pared 4 bases from V and 2 bases from J, leaving 11 bases between. Germline V gene sequence: CDR1 MNHEY, CDR2 SVGAGI. DNA for the CDR3: TGTGCCAGCAGTTTAAAGGGGTCTACTAATGAAAAACTGTTTTTT. Protein: CASSLKGSTNEKLFF.

The chain is built from TRBV6-2 or TRBV6-3 and TRBJ1-2; D possibly corresponds to TRBD1 (5 bases). Trimming took off 6 bases at V and 5 bases at J, with 13 bases between the two ends. This CDR3 has 13 amino acids. Germline-derived CDR1 and CDR2 are MNHEY and SVGEGT. The CDR3 DNA sequence: TGTGCCAGCAGCCGTGACAGTCTATATGGCTACACCTTC. Amino acids: CASSRDSLYGYTF.

This rearrangement joins TRBV28 to TRBJ2-1; no clear D gene. The germline V gene has CDR1 MDHEN and CDR2 SYDVKM. V was trimmed by 3 bases and J by 6 bases, leaving 3 bases between them. The CDR3 sequence is 11 residues long. The CDR3 is CASSFRNEQFF. In DNA form, the CDR3 reads TGTGCCAGCAGTTTTCGCAATGAGCAGTTCTTC.

This clone was counted only a few times. V is TRBV7-8 and J is TRBJ2-7; 7 nucleotides match TRBD1. The CDR3 spans 14 residues. V lost 8 bases and J lost 0; bases outside the gene matches: 7. Germline loops: CDR1 SGHVS, CDR2 FQNEAQ. The CDR3 bases are TGTGCCAGCGGACAGGACGCGAGCTCCTACGAGCAGTACTTC. Translating gives CASGQDASSYEQYF.